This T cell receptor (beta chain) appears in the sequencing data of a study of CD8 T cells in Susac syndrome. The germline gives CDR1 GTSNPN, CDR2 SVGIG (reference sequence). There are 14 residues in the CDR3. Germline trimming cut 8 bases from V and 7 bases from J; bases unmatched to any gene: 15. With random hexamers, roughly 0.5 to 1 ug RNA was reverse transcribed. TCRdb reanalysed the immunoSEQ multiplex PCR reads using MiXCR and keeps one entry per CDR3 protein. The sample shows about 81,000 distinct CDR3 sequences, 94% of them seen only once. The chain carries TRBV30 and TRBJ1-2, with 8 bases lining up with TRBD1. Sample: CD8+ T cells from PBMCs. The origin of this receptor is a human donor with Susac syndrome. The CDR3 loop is CASTKDRVFGGYTF. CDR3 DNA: TGTGCCAGTACAAAGGACAGGGTGTTCGGTGGCTACACCTTC.